These 4 T cell receptor beta chains were all obtained from the same sample, sequenced in a study of blood T cell repertoires in COVID-19. The repertoire was sequenced with immunoSEQ multiplex PCR; TCRdb's copy has only in-frame clones and lacks some. The sample lists over 60,000 clones; around 77% were seen once. The sample was peripheral blood. These receptor sequences come from an older man with active or convalescent COVID-19.

The chain joins TRBV20-1 to TRBJ2-1; no clear D. This CDR3 region has 11 residues. Germline V gene sequence: CDR1 DFQATT, CDR2 SNEGSKA (reference sequence). V was clipped by 6 bases and J by 10 bases, with 13 bases between them. DNA for the CDR3: TGCAGTGCCCGAGCCGTCCGGGAGCAGTTCTTC. Protein sequence: CSARAVREQFF.

This chain uses TRBV6-6 with TRBJ1-2; D uncertain. The V gene's germline CDR1 is MNHNY and CDR2 SVGAGI (reference sequence). Trimming cost V 0 bases and J 4 bases, with 12 bases left between them. CDR3 length: 15 amino acids. The CDR3 spells CASSYSAGSLYGYTF. CDR3 nucleotides: TGTGCCAGCAGTTACTCGGCGGGCAGCCTCTATGGCTACACCTTC.

This clone was seen only a few times. The V call is TRBV11-2, the J call TRBJ2-3, with 8 nucleotides matching TRBD2. The CDR3 extends over 17 amino acids. Losses at the gene ends were 5 bases for V and 0 bases for J; bases not matched to a gene: 10. Germline V gene sequence: CDR1 SGHAT, CDR2 FQNNGV. CDR3 in amino acids: CASSHSGLAASTDTQYF. In nucleotides, the CDR3 is TGTGCCAGCAGCCACTCCGGACTAGCCGCTAGCACAGATACGCAGTATTTT.

The chain uses TRBV5-1 and TRBJ2-5; TRBD2 agrees at 8 bases. J was trimmed by 3 bases and V by 4 bases; bases with no gene match: 11. The CDR3 has 16 residues. Germline loops: CDR1 SGHRS, CDR2 YFSETQ. The CDR3 here is CASSRLTGGPEETQYF. Here the CDR3 DNA reads TGCGCCAGCAGCAGGCTGACGGGAGGGCCCGAAGAGACCCAGTACTTC.